This entry is about one TCR beta chain. The antigen remains undetermined. These data belong to a study of CXCR3-negative and CXCR3-positive naive CD8 T cells. The study, taken as a whole, reports: CXCR3-positive naive cells carried more hydrophobic TRB CDR3s than CXCR3-negative naive cells did.

TRB cDNA was prepared as libraries by UMI-labeled 5' RACE. From the 5' RACE reads, TCRdb lists one entry per CDR3 protein and no DNA. The sample has under 150,000 distinct CDR3 sequences. Germline lookup yields CDR1 MNHEY and CDR2 SMNVEV (reference sequence). The CDR3 sequence is 17 residues long. The chain combines TRBV27 with TRBJ2-3; the TCRdb call, TRBD2, lacks DNA for checking. What was sequenced was naive CXCR3+ CD8+ T cells from blood. Stated subset: CD45RO-CCR7+CD27+CD95- naive CD8+ T cells expressing CXCR3 (TNR3+). The origin of this receptor is a human donor in good health. Some clones in this sample may be carry-over from other donors' samples. The CDR3 sequence is CASSLKLAGVGSDTQYF.